A single sample gave rise to the 20 T cell receptor beta chains below, sequenced in a study of control samples from healthy donors and cancer patients. Assay used: immunoSEQ multiplex PCR; TCRdb lists only in-frame clones, some missing. The table has about 97,000 clones, about 90% seen once; the top ten hold less than 2.5%. Sequenced sample: blood. Source of these receptors: a woman between 18 and 29 years old in good health.

The genes are TRBV6-5 and TRBJ2-3, with D uncertain. Deletions cut 7 bases from V and 5 bases from J, with 4 bases between. This CDR3 contains 10 residues. Germline V CDR1 and CDR2: MNHEY, SVGAGI. The CDR3 bases are TGTGCCAGCATTAAAGATACGCAGTATTTT. Protein: CASIKDTQYF.

The chain combines TRBV7-6 with TRBJ2-3, with D perhaps TRBD2 (5 bases). Trimming removed 0 bases from V and 5 bases from J, with 9 bases in between. The CDR3 sequence is 14 residues long. Germline V lookup: CDR1 SGHVS, CDR2 FNYEAQ. The CDR3 region is CASSLAGGGDTQYF. Written as DNA, the CDR3 is TGTGCCAGCAGCTTAGCCGGTGGAGGAGATACGCAGTATTTT.

This chain connects TRBV3-1 (or the pseudogene TRBV3-2) to TRBJ2-7; D not resolved. Germline assignment: CDR1 LGHDT and CDR2 YNNKEL (reference sequence). The CDR3 consists of 16 residues. Trimming took 4 bases from V and 0 from J, leaving 16 bases between them. CDR3 sequence: CASSLTPRASSYEQYF. The DNA for the CDR3 is TGTGCCAGCAGCCTCACCCCCCGAGCGTCCTCCTACGAGCAGTACTTC.

This clone appeared once. The chain combines TRBV3-1 (or the pseudogene TRBV3-2) with TRBJ2-6, with TRBD2 as a possible D gene (6 bases). CDR1 and CDR2 from the germline V gene are LGHDT and YNNKEL (reference sequence). Trimming removed 4 bases at V and 0 bases at J, with 16 bases between. There are 18 residues in the CDR3. The CDR3 nucleotides are TGTGCCAGCAGCCCAGAAGTGGGGGGTAACTCTGGGGCCAACGTCCTGACTTTC. Amino acid sequence: CASSPEVGGNSGANVLTF.

The V gene is TRBV4-1, the J gene TRBJ1-3; D remains unclear. Germline-derived CDR1 and CDR2 are MGHRA and YSYEKL. This CDR3 is built from 18 residues. The germline V and J ends were trimmed by 1 base and 0 bases, with 16 bases remaining between them. The CDR3 nucleotides read TGCGCCAGCAGCCAAGTGCAGGCGACGTTCCTCTCTGGAAACACCATATATTTT. Translation: CASSQVQATFLSGNTIYF.

The CDR3 nucleotides are TGTGCCACCACCGGGACAGGGAGAGAAAAACTGTTTTTT. It specifies CATTGTGREKLFF. This chain connects TRBV15 to TRBJ1-4; 9 nucleotides line up with TRBD1. Germline assignment: CDR1 LNHNV and CDR2 YYDKDF (reference sequence). The J segment lost 8 bases and the V segment lost 7 bases, leaving 5 bases of the junction unmatched. This CDR3 has 13 residues.

CDR3 region: CASSLTGENIQYF. In DNA, the CDR3 is TGTGCCAGCAGCTTAACAGGGGAAAACATTCAGTACTTC. The rearrangement links TRBV5-6 to TRBJ2-4, with 7 bases aligning to TRBD1. In germline, CDR1 is SGHDT, CDR2 YYEEEE. The CDR3 sequence is 13 residues long. Germline trimming cut 2 bases from V and 5 bases from J; bases unmatched to any gene: 1.

This chain joins TRBV7-6 and TRBJ2-2, with D hard to call. V dropped 2 bases and J dropped 0 bases, with 10 bases sitting between them. Per germline, CDR1 SGHVS and CDR2 FNYEAQ. There are 16 residues in the CDR3. The CDR3 is CASSLFGGSNTGELFF. Here the CDR3 DNA reads TGTGCCAGCAGCTTATTTGGTGGATCGAACACCGGGGAGCTGTTTTTT.

The chain employs TRBV6-5 and TRBJ1-1, with 11 bases aligning to TRBD1. The ends lost 8 bases at V and 5 bases at J; junction bases unmatched: 7. The CDR3 has 14 residues. Germline CDR1 MNHEY, CDR2 SVGAGI. The DNA for the CDR3 is TGTGCCAGCGCCGAGGACAGGGGGCAAACTGAAGCTTTCTTT. It encodes CASAEDRGQTEAFF.

Worth noting for this clone: One junction end disagrees with the germline gene, perhaps due to a read error. V usage is TRBV10-1 and J usage is TRBJ2-1; the D gene is possibly TRBD2 (5 bases). The germline V gene has CDR1 WNHNN and CDR2 SYGVQD (reference sequence). The CDR3 contains 14 residues. The CDR3 protein is CASSESRVYDEQFF. The CDR3 region has the DNA TGCGCCAGCAGTGAGTCGAGGGTCTACGATGAGCAGTTCTTC.

V and J are TRBV24-1 and TRBJ2-1; unclear D gene. From germline, CDR1 is KGHDR and CDR2 SFDVKD. This CDR3 is 14 amino acids long. The V and J ends lost 1 base and 8 bases respectively, with 11 bases between them. As DNA, the CDR3 is TGTGCCACCAGTGATTTTTACAGTGTCGATGAGCAGTTCTTC. Protein product: CATSDFYSVDEQFF.

This clone was seen a single time. This chain connects TRBV15 to TRBJ1-2; D gene uncertain. With 5 bases removed from V and 4 bases from J, the gap between germline ends came to 8 bases. This CDR3 contains 12 residues. Germline-derived CDR1 and CDR2 are LNHNV and YYDKDF (reference sequence). The CDR3 loop is CATSYHTYGYTF. CDR3 bases: TGTGCCACCAGCTATCACACCTATGGCTACACCTTC.

The V call is TRBV21-1, the J call TRBJ1-2. TRBV21-1 is flagged as a pseudogene. The CDR3 is made up of 17 amino acids. Here the CDR3 DNA reads TGTGCCAGCAGCAAAGACGGGCGGGGTTCCTCACCTTATGGCTACACCTTC. It specifies CASSKDGRGSSPYGYTF.

The chain has TRBV4-1 and TRBJ1-2, with D tentatively TRBD1 (6 bases). Germline CDR1 and CDR2: MGHRA and YSYEKL. V dropped 6 bases and J dropped 7 bases, with 15 bases sitting between them. The CDR3 runs to 13 residues. The CDR3 is CASRIQGKGGYTF. CDR3 nucleotides: TGCGCCAGCAGAATACAGGGAAAGGGTGGCTACACCTTC.

The J gene is TRBJ1-2, the V gene TRBV28; D not resolved. The CDR3 is made up of 13 amino acids. Per germline, CDR1 MDHEN and CDR2 SYDVKM. Trimming removed 2 bases from V and 2 bases from J, with 6 bases in between. Written as DNA, the CDR3 is TGTGCCAGCAGTTTAATTCCAAACTATGGCTACACCTTC. It is translated as CASSLIPNYGYTF.

This clone was observed once. The chain carries TRBV29-1 and TRBJ1-4; the D gene is possibly TRBD1 (6 bases). Germline CDR1 and CDR2: SQVTM and ANQGSEA. With 7 bases removed from V and 10 bases from J, the gap between germline ends came to 16 bases. This CDR3 has 12 amino acids. In nucleotides, the CDR3 is TGCAGCGGACAGGTGGGAGATGGAAAACTGTTTTTT. Translated: CSGQVGDGKLFF.

This clone appeared once. The V gene is TRBV18, the J gene TRBJ2-1; D may match TRBD1 or TRBD2 (6 bases each). V was shortened by 2 bases and J by 8 bases, with 13 bases between the two germline ends. Germline V gene sequence: CDR1 KGHSH, CDR2 LQKENI. The CDR3 sequence is 14 residues long. The CDR3 loop reads CASSPGGGIDEQFF. CDR3 in DNA: TGTGCCAGCTCACCAGGGGGCGGGATCGATGAGCAGTTCTTC.

J is TRBJ2-2 and V is TRBV4-1; D is possibly TRBD2 (5 bases). V lost 1 base and J lost 3, with 9 bases in between. This CDR3 has 15 residues. Per germline, CDR1 MGHRA and CDR2 YSYEKL. The CDR3 reads CASSQGGLDTGELFF. The DNA of the CDR3 is TGCGCCAGCAGCCAAGGAGGGCTGGACACCGGGGAGCTGTTTTTT.

A single count supports this clone. The chain links TRBV2 to TRBJ2-1; TRBD2 aligns across 14 bases. Germline V gives CDR1 SNHLY, CDR2 FYNNEI. The CDR3 length is 15 residues. The V gene end was trimmed by 6 bases and the J gene end by 7 bases; junction bases not matched to a gene: 5. The CDR3: CASRGTSGGPNEQFF. The DNA of the CDR3 is TGTGCCAGCAGGGGGACTAGCGGGGGACCAAATGAGCAGTTCTTC. Full variable domain (outside the CDR3, taken from reference TRBV2 and TRBJ2-1): EPEVTQTPSHQVTQMGQEVILRCVPISNHLYFYWYRQILGQKVEFLVSFYNNEISEKSEIFDDQFSVERPDGSNFTLKIRSTKLEDSAMYFCASRGTSGGPNEQFFGPGTRLTVL.

This chain uses TRBV7-2 with TRBJ1-2; the D gene is possibly TRBD1 (5 bases). The germline V and J ends were trimmed by 5 bases and 2 bases, with 12 bases remaining between them. The V gene's germline CDR1 is SGHTA and CDR2 FQGNSA. The CDR3 covers 14 residues. Here the CDR3 DNA reads TGTGCCAGCAGCCCCCCGACAGCGAACTATGGCTACACCTTC. Its translation is CASSPPTANYGYTF.